The source of this T cell receptor beta chain is a study of blood T cell repertoires in COVID-19. Study at large: PBMCs, B-cell-depleted T cells, or T cells were the source of the cDNA or gDNA that made up the material.

The sample holds a few counts of this clone. The CDR3 has 14 residues. V lost 5 bases, J lost 0 bases, and 8 bases lay in between. The germline CDR1 and CDR2 sequences are LNHNV and YYDKDF (reference sequence). The repertoire was sequenced with immunoSEQ multiplex PCR; TCRdb's copy has only in-frame clones and lacks some. The table records some 60,000 clones, just over 90% of them present only once. The chain has TRBV15 and TRBJ1-5, with D unresolved. Sequenced input: peripheral blood. The receptor's source is a human donor in a cohort sampled during active COVID-19. DNA of the CDR3: TGTGCCACCAGCGCGGGTTATAGCAATCAGCCCCAGCATTTT. The encoded protein is CATSAGYSNQPQHF.